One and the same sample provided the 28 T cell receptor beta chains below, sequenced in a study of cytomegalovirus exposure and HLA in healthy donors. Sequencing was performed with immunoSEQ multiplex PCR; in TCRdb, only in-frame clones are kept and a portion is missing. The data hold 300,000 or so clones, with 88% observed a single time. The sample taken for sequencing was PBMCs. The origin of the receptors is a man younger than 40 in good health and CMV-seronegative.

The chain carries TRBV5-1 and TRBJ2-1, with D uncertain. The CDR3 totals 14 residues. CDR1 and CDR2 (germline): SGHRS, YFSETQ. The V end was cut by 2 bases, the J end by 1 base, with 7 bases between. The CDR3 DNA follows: TGCGCCAGCAGCTTAGACGGGTCCTACAATGAGCAGTTCTTC. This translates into CASSLDGSYNEQFF.

CDR3 in amino acids: CASSVDPQSQTQVTNYGYTF. CDR3 nucleotides: TGTGCCAGCAGCGTAGACCCCCAGTCCCAAACTCAGGTGACAAACTATGGCTACACCTTC. The V gene is TRBV9, the J gene TRBJ1-2; D gene uncertain. The V end lost 0 bases, the J end lost 2 bases, and 26 bases lay between the germline ends. The V gene's germline CDR1 is SGDLS and CDR2 YYNGEE. This CDR3 has 20 amino acids.

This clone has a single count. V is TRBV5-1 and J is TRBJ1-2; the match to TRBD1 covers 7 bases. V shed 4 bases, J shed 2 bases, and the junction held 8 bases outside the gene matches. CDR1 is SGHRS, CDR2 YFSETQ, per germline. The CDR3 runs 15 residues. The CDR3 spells CASSLSGTVNYGYTF. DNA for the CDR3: TGCGCCAGCAGCCTGTCCGGGACAGTGAACTATGGCTACACCTTC.

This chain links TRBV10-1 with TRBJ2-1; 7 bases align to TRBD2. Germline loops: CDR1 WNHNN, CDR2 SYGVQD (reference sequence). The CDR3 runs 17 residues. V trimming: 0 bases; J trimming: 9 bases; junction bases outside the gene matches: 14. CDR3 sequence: CASSESYRTRSHGEQFF. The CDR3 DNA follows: TGCGCCAGCAGTGAGTCGTATCGGACTAGGAGTCACGGTGAGCAGTTCTTC.

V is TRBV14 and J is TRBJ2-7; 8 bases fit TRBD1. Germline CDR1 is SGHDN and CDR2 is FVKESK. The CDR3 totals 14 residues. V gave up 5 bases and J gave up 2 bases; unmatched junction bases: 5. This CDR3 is CASSYGTGTYEQYF. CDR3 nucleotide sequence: TGTGCCAGCAGCTACGGGACAGGCACCTACGAGCAGTACTTC.

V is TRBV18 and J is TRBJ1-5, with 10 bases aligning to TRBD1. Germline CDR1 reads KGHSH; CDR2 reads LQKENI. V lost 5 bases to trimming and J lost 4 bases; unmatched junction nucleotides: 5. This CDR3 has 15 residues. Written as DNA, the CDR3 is TGTGCCAGCTCAATGACAGGGGGCCAGAATCAGCCCCAGCATTTT. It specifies CASSMTGGQNQPQHF.

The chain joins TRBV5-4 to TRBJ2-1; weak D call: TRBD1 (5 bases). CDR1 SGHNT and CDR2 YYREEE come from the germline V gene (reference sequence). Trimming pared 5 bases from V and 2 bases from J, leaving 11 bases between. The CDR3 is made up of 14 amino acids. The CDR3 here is CASRPPGPYNEQFF. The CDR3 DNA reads TGTGCCAGCAGACCCCCAGGGCCCTACAATGAGCAGTTCTTC.

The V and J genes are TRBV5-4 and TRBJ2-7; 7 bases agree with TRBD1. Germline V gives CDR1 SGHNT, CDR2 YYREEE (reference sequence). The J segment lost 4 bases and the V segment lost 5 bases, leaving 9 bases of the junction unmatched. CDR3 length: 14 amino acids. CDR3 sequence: CASSRQGIRYEQYF. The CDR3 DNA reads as TGTGCCAGCAGTCGACAGGGTATCAGGTACGAGCAGTACTTC.

Here the CDR3 reads CASSLDGLSYEQYF. CDR3 coding DNA: TGTGCCAGCAGCTTAGATGGGCTCTCCTACGAGCAGTACTTC. The chain combines TRBV11-2 with TRBJ2-7; D is unclear. The CDR3 is 14 residues long. Germline V gives CDR1 SGHAT, CDR2 FQNNGV. Trimming removed 0 bases at V and 0 bases at J, with 6 bases between.

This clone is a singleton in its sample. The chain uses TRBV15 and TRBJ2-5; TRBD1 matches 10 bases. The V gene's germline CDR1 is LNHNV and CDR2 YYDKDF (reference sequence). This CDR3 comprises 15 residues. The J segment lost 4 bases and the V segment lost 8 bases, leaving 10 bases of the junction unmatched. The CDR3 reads CATRGGQGILETQYF. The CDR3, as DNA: TGTGCCACCCGAGGGGGACAGGGGATTCTAGAGACCCAGTACTTC.

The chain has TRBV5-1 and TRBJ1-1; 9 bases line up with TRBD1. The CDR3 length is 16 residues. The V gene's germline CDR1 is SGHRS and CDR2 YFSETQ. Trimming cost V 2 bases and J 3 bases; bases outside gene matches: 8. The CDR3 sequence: CASSLPDRGYDTEAFF. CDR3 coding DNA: TGCGCCAGCAGCTTACCCGACAGGGGGTACGACACTGAAGCTTTCTTT.

CDR3 region: CASSQGQEQFF. The CDR3 DNA is TGCGCCAGCAGCCAAGGACAAGAGCAGTTCTTC. The rearrangement links TRBV4-1 to TRBJ2-1; D uncertain. This CDR3 is built from 11 residues. V was cut by 1 base and J by 10 bases, with 5 bases left in between. Germline CDR1 MGHRA, CDR2 YSYEKL.

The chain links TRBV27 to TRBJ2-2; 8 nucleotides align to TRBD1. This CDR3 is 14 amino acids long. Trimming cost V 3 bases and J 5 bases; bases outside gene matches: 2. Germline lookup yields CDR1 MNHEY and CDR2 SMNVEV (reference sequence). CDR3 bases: TGTGCCAGCAGTTTCAGGGGGCGGACCGGGGAGCTGTTTTTT. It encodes CASSFRGRTGELFF.

The CDR3: CASSSPQGLSGYTF. The CDR3 coding sequence is TGCGCCAGCAGCTCCCCACAGGGGCTGTCTGGCTACACCTTC. V gene TRBV5-1 combines with J gene TRBJ1-2, with 7 bases lining up with TRBD1. This CDR3 has 14 residues. The germline V gene encodes CDR1 SGHRS and CDR2 YFSETQ. Trimming removed 3 bases from V and 7 bases from J; junction bases left unmatched: 9.

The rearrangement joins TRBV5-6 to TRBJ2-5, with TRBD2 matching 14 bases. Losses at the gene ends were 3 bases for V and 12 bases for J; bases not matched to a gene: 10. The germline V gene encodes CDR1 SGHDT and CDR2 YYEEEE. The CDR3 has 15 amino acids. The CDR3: CASSSRTSGGPPKYF. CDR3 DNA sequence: TGTGCCAGCAGCTCCCGGACTAGCGGGGGGCCTCCGAAGTACTTC.

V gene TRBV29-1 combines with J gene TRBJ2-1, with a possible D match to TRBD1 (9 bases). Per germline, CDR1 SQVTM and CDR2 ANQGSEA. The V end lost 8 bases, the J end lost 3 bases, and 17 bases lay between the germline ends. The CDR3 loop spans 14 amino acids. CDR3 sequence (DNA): TGCAGCTCGGGGGGGGACAGGGACTACAATGAGCAGTTCTTC. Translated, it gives CSSGGDRDYNEQFF.

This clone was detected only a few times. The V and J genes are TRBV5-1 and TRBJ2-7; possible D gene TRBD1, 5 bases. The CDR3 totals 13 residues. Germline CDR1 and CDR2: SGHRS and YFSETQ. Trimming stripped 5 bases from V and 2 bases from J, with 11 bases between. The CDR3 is CASRQDVTYEQYF. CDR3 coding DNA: TGCGCCAGCAGACAGGACGTAACCTACGAGCAGTACTTC.

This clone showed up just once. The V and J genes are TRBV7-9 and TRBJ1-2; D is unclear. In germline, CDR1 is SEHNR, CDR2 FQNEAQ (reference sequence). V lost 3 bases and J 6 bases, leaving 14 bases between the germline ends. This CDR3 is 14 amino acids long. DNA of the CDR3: TGTGCCAGCAGCTTGTCAGGCCCGCGGGATGGCTACACCTTC. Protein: CASSLSGPRDGYTF. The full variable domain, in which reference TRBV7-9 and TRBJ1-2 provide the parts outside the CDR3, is DTGVSQNPRHKITKRGQNVTFRCDPISEHNRLYWYRQTLGQGPEFLTYFQNEAQLEKSRLLSDRFSAERPKGSFSTLEIQRTEQGDSAMYLCASSLSGPRDGYTFGSGTRLTVV.

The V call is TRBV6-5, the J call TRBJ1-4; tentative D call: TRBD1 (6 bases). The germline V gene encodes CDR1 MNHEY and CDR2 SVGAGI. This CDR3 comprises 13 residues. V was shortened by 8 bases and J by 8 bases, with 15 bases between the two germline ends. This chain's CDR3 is CASGTTRGEKLFF. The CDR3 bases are TGTGCCAGCGGGACAACCAGGGGAGAAAAACTGTTTTTT.

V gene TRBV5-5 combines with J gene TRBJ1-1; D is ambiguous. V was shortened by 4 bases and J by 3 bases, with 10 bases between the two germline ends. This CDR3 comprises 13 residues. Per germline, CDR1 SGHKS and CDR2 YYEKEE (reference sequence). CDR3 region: CASSHAGYTEAFF. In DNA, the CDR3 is TGTGCCAGCAGCCACGCGGGTTACACTGAAGCTTTCTTT.

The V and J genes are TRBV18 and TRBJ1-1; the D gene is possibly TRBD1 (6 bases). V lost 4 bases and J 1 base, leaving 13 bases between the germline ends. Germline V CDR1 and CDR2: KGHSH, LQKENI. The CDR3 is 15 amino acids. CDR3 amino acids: CASSLTGTKNTEAFF. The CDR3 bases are TGTGCCAGCTCACTCACCGGGACAAAGAACACTGAAGCTTTCTTT.

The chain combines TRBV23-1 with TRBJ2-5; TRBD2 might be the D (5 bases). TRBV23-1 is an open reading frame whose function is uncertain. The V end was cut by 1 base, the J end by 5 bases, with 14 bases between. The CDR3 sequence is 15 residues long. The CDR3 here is CASSQLVRGKETQYF. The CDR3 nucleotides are TGCGCCAGCAGTCAATTGGTCCGGGGTAAGGAGACCCAGTACTTC.

The CDR3 protein is CASSYKEEANTEAFF. The CDR3 region has the DNA TGTGCCAGCAGTTATAAGGAGGAAGCCAACACTGAAGCTTTCTTT. The chain combines TRBV6-5 with TRBJ1-1, with D unclear. The V and J ends lost 3 bases and 2 bases respectively, with 13 bases between them. Per germline, CDR1 MNHEY and CDR2 SVGAGI. This CDR3 spans 15 amino acids.

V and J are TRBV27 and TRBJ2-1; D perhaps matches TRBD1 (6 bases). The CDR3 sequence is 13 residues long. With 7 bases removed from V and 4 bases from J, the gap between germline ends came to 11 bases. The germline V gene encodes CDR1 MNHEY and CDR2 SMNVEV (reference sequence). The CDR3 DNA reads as TGTGCCAGCACCAAACAGGGATACAATGAGCAGTTCTTC. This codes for CASTKQGYNEQFF.

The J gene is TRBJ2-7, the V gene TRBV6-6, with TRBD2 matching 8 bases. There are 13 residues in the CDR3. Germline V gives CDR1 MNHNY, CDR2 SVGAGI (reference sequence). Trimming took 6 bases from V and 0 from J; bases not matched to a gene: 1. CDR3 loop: CASRAGGSYEQYF. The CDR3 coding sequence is TGTGCCAGCAGGGCGGGGGGCTCCTACGAGCAGTACTTC.

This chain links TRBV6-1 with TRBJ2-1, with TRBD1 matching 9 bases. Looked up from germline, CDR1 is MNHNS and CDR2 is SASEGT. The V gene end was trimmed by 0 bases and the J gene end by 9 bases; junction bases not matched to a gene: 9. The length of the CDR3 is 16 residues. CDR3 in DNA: TGTGCCAGCAGTGAAGCTTGGGACAGGGTCGGCGGTGAGCAGTTCTTC. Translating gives CASSEAWDRVGGEQFF.

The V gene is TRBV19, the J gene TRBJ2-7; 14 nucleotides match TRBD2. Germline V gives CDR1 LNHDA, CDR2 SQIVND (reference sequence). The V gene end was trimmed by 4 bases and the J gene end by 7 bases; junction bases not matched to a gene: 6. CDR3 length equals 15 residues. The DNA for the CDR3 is TGTGCCAGTAGTACCGCAGGACTAGCGGGGGGAGAGCAGTACTTC. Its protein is CASSTAGLAGGEQYF.

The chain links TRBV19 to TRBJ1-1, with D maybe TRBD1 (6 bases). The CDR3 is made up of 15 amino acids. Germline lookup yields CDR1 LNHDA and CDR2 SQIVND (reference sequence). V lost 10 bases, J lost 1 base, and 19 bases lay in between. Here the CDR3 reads CATMPQGQPNTEAFF. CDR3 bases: TGTGCCACCATGCCACAAGGACAGCCGAACACTGAAGCTTTCTTT.